This record covers a single TCR beta chain. The protocol was immunoSEQ multiplex PCR, while the TCRdb copy is restricted to in-frame clones and leaves out a portion. This table holds about 190,000 clones, around nine tenths found once. The sample originates from a study of blood T cell repertoires in COVID-19. The CDR3 length is 15 residues. V lost 7 bases and J 2 bases, leaving 18 bases between the germline ends. Germline V gives CDR1 SNHLY, CDR2 FYNNEI. This clonotype was obtained from a man aged 18 to 29 with active or convalescent COVID-19. The chain couples TRBV2 to TRBJ2-7; D perhaps matches TRBD2 (6 bases). What was sequenced was peripheral blood. The CDR3 sequence: CASKTDGSGAYEQYF. CDR3 nucleotide sequence: TGTGCCAGCAAGACGGACGGGAGTGGGGCCTACGAGCAGTACTTC.